The 25 T cell receptor beta chains listed next were all sequenced from one sample in a study of T cell changes during pregnancy in multiple sclerosis. The table came from immunoSEQ multiplex PCR; TCRdb's copy has only in-frame clones and leaves some out. This sample has about 67,000 clones, with 80% to 95% found just once. The sequenced sample was peripheral blood, obtained in the second trimester of pregnancy. All receptors come from a female donor with multiple sclerosis, enrolled in a pregnancy study.

V gene TRBV27 combines with J gene TRBJ1-3, with TRBD1 matching 7 bases. Germline CDR1 MNHEY, CDR2 SMNVEV (reference sequence). The CDR3 is made up of 14 amino acids. Unmatched junction bases numbered 3, after V lost 5 bases and J lost 2 bases. The CDR3 region has the DNA TGTGCCAGCAGTCACAGGGGCCCTGGAAACACCATATATTTT. Translation gives CASSHRGPGNTIYF.

J is TRBJ1-5 and V is TRBV5-1; no clear D. Deletions cut 4 bases from V and 4 bases from J, with 15 bases between. CDR1 and CDR2 from the germline V gene are SGHRS and YFSETQ. This CDR3 contains 15 residues. The CDR3 spells CASSNQPGPNQPQHF. The CDR3 region has the DNA TGCGCCAGCAGCAACCAACCAGGTCCGAATCAGCCCCAGCATTTT.

This chain connects TRBV5-4 to TRBJ2-7; TRBD1 matches at 9 bases. Per the germline V gene, CDR1 is SGHNT and CDR2 is YYREEE (reference sequence). Trimming removed 2 bases from V and 4 bases from J; junction bases left unmatched: 7. CDR3 length: 15 amino acids. The CDR3 DNA reads TGTGCCAGCAGCTTCTCCGGGACAGGGATGTACGAGCAGTACTTC. Amino acid sequence: CASSFSGTGMYEQYF.

The chain has TRBV19 and TRBJ2-5; 12 bases are shared with TRBD2. This CDR3 contains 15 residues. With 3 bases clipped from V and 4 bases from J, the junction kept 3 bases outside the gene matches. Per the germline V gene, CDR1 is LNHDA and CDR2 is SQIVND (reference sequence). CDR3 in DNA: TGTGCCAGTAGTATCCTGACTAGCGGGGGAGAGACCCAGTACTTC. Translated: CASSILTSGGETQYF.

The genes are TRBV5-6 and TRBJ1-2, with 8 nucleotides matching TRBD1. Germline V lookup: CDR1 SGHDT, CDR2 YYEEEE. The CDR3 contains 13 residues. The V and J ends lost 4 bases and 3 bases, in that order; junction bases with no gene match: 2. The CDR3: CASSPGQDYGYTF. The CDR3 DNA is TGTGCCAGCAGCCCGGGACAGGACTATGGCTACACCTTC.

V and J are TRBV6-5 and TRBJ1-2, with D possibly matching TRBD1 (5 bases). This CDR3 spans 14 amino acids. Germline CDR1 is MNHEY and CDR2 is SVGAGI. V was trimmed by 0 bases and J by 4 bases, leaving 9 bases between them. The CDR3 spells CASSYSGLGYGYTF. CDR3 in DNA: TGTGCCAGCAGTTACTCGGGGCTCGGCTATGGCTACACCTTC.

The chain has TRBV6-1 and TRBJ1-6, with TRBD1 identical over 9 bases. Trimming took 1 base from V and 8 from J; bases not matched to a gene: 6. Germline V gives CDR1 MNHNS, CDR2 SASEGT. The CDR3 has 16 residues. The CDR3 region has the DNA TGTGCCAGCAGTGAAGGAGGGACAGGGATTTATTCACCCCTCCACTTT. It is translated as CASSEGGTGIYSPLHF.

The rearrangement links TRBV6-1 to TRBJ2-7, with D possibly matching TRBD1 (5 bases). Trimming removed 3 bases from V and 2 bases from J, with 11 bases in between. Germline V gene data show CDR1 as MNHNS and CDR2 as SASEGT. The CDR3 has 14 residues. CDR3 sequence reads: CASSDRELAYEQYF. The CDR3 bases are TGTGCCAGCAGTGACAGGGAATTGGCCTACGAGCAGTACTTC.

The chain recombines TRBV5-6 with TRBJ1-2; D unclear. The CDR3 has 15 amino acids. Trimming took 0 bases from V and 4 from J, leaving 13 bases between them. CDR1 is SGHDT, CDR2 YYEEEE, per germline. The CDR3 spells CASSLVFLGGYGYTF. The CDR3 nucleotides read TGTGCCAGCAGCTTGGTTTTCCTCGGCGGCTATGGCTACACCTTC.

The rearrangement joins TRBV27 to TRBJ2-1; D gene uncertain. V was pared by 5 bases and J by 9 bases, with 20 bases between. This CDR3 contains 15 residues. Germline lookup yields CDR1 MNHEY and CDR2 SMNVEV (reference sequence). This CDR3 reads CASSPGTHLTSEQFF. Written as DNA, the CDR3 is TGTGCCAGCAGTCCGGGTACCCACCTGACGAGTGAGCAGTTCTTC.

This chain connects TRBV6-6 to TRBJ1-2; TRBD1 matches at 11 bases. Germline CDR1 is MNHNY and CDR2 is SVGAGI (reference sequence). This CDR3 has 16 amino acids. V was clipped by 5 bases and J by 4 bases; unmatched bases: 9. CDR3 residues: CASSPGTGGKSYGYTF. In nucleotides, the CDR3 is TGTGCCAGCAGTCCCGGGACAGGGGGTAAAAGCTATGGCTACACCTTC.

V and J are TRBV11-3 and TRBJ2-1; no clear D. The germline gives CDR1 SGHNT, CDR2 YENEEA. CDR3 length: 13 residues. V lost 1 base and J 8 bases, leaving 9 bases between the germline ends. DNA of the CDR3: TGTGCCAGCAGCTTAGGATTTCGCGATGAGCAGTTCTTC. Translated, it gives CASSLGFRDEQFF.

The chain links TRBV27 to TRBJ2-6; 10 nucleotides match TRBD1. CDR1 and CDR2 (germline): MNHEY, SMNVEV (reference sequence). The V segment lost 2 bases and the J segment 0 bases; nucleotides outside the gene matches: 7. The CDR3 consists of 19 residues. CDR3 sequence: CASSLEGTGAFSGANVLTF. CDR3 sequence (DNA): TGTGCCAGCAGTTTAGAGGGGACAGGGGCCTTCTCTGGGGCCAACGTCCTGACTTTC.

The chain is built from TRBV7-2 and TRBJ2-5, with 9 bases identical to TRBD2. J was trimmed by 1 base and V by 3 bases; bases with no gene match: 3. From germline, CDR1 is SGHTA and CDR2 FQGNSA. The CDR3 contains 15 residues. This chain's CDR3 is CASSLTSGPQETQYF. CDR3 sequence (DNA): TGTGCCAGCAGCTTGACTAGCGGACCCCAAGAGACCCAGTACTTC.

The chain couples TRBV7-2 to TRBJ1-5, with 10 bases lining up with TRBD1. J lost 1 base, V lost 4 bases, and 4 bases had no gene match. Germline loops: CDR1 SGHTA, CDR2 FQGNSA. This CDR3 comprises 16 residues. CDR3 protein: CASSSGTGVSNQPQHF. CDR3 in DNA: TGTGCCAGCAGCTCAGGGACAGGGGTGAGCAATCAGCCCCAGCATTTT.

This clone has more than one count but fewer than ten. V usage is TRBV5-1 and J usage is TRBJ2-5, with 9 bases fitting TRBD1. Losses at the gene ends were 6 bases for V and 1 base for J; bases not matched to a gene: 7. CDR1 and CDR2 from the germline V gene are SGHRS and YFSETQ. The CDR3 is made up of 15 amino acids. CDR3 loop: CASNRGQGVQETQYF. The CDR3 DNA sequence: TGCGCCAGCAATCGGGGACAGGGCGTCCAAGAGACCCAGTACTTC.

The chain employs TRBV30 and TRBJ2-3; 8 bases agree with TRBD2. This CDR3 is 12 amino acids long. J gave up 3 bases and V 7 bases, and 3 bases lay outside the gene matches. Germline V CDR1 and CDR2: GTSNPN, SVGIG (reference sequence). The CDR3 DNA reads as TGTGCCTCGAGCGGGGGTACAGATACGCAGTATTTT. Protein sequence: CASSGGTDTQYF.

V usage is TRBV29-1 and J usage is TRBJ1-1; D is ambiguous. The V gene's germline CDR1 is SQVTM and CDR2 ANQGSEA. V lost 6 bases, J lost 1 base, and 9 bases lay in between. This CDR3 is built from 12 residues. CDR3 protein: CSVSLPNTEAFF. Written as DNA, the CDR3 is TGCAGCGTGTCCCTCCCGAACACTGAAGCTTTCTTT.

This chain joins TRBV4-3 and TRBJ1-2, with no clear D. The germline gives CDR1 LGHNA, CDR2 YSLEER. This CDR3 has 15 residues. Trimming left V 2 bases short and J 5 bases short, with 15 bases between. Written as DNA, the CDR3 is TGCGCCAGCAGCCAAACCTCGAAAGGAGATTATGGCTACACCTTC. It codes for CASSQTSKGDYGYTF.

CDR3 nucleotides: TGTGCCAGCAGCTTAGGGGCAGGTATGAACACTGAAGCTTTCTTT. It translates to CASSLGAGMNTEAFF. The chain recombines TRBV11-2 with TRBJ1-1, with unresolved D. The CDR3 runs 15 residues. Germline V CDR1 and CDR2: SGHAT, FQNNGV. Between the trimmed V and J ends, which lost 1 base and 0 bases, there was a span of 9 bases.

This clone was recorded once. The chain combines TRBV6-5 with TRBJ1-4; 9 bases map to TRBD1. CDR1 and CDR2 (germline): MNHEY, SVGAGI. CDR3 length: 15 residues. After removal of 4 bases from V and 5 bases from J, the junction contained 5 bases not matched to a gene. The CDR3 DNA reads as TGTGCCAGCAGTTGGACAGGGGAGAGGAATGAAAAACTGTTTTTT. Translating it yields CASSWTGERNEKLFF.

This CDR3 reads CASSLVVRGGLDGYTF. CDR3 nucleotide sequence: TGCGCCAGCAGCTTGGTGGTCCGTGGAGGATTGGATGGCTACACCTTC. The rearrangement uses TRBV5-1 and TRBJ1-2, with no clear D. Germline loops: CDR1 SGHRS, CDR2 YFSETQ. V was shortened by 0 bases and J by 6 bases, with 18 bases between the two germline ends. This CDR3 comprises 16 residues.

In DNA, the CDR3 is TGTGCCAGCTCACCCGAAACCAGCGGGCGGGCGGGCTTCGAGCAGTACTTC. Protein sequence: CASSPETSGRAGFEQYF. V is TRBV18 and J is TRBJ2-7; maybe TRBD2 (6 bases). The CDR3 has 17 amino acids. The V gene's germline CDR1 is KGHSH and CDR2 LQKENI. Trimming left V 3 bases short and J 6 bases short, with 24 bases between.

The chain is built from TRBV7-3 and TRBJ2-1; D gene unclear. Germline loops: CDR1 SGHTA, CDR2 FQGTGA. The V gene lost 1 base and the J gene lost 5 bases, with 12 bases spanning the gap. The CDR3 consists of 15 residues. Written as DNA, the CDR3 is TGTGCCAGCAGCTTAATTTTAGCTACCAACAATGAGCAGTTCTTC. Its protein is CASSLILATNNEQFF.

This clone occurred once. This chain connects TRBV19 to TRBJ1-6; weak D call: TRBD1 (6 bases). The CDR3 contains 14 residues. Germline-derived CDR1 and CDR2 are LNHDA and SQIVND (reference sequence). Trimming took off 8 bases at V and 17 bases at J, with 25 bases between the two ends. CDR3 loop: CASSTGPVNLRFHF. As DNA, the CDR3 is TGTGCCAGTTCTACAGGGCCCGTGAATTTACGGTTCCACTTT.